The 6 T cell receptor beta chains in this list originate from one sample, sequenced in a study of blood T cell repertoires in COVID-19. Here immunoSEQ multiplex PCR was the method, and the copy in TCRdb shows in-frame clones only, minus some. The table records 150,000 to 200,000 clones, about 75% of them present only once. Sample: peripheral blood. The receptors stem from a woman aged 70 to 79 with acute or convalescent COVID-19.

This sequence joins TRBV2 and TRBJ2-5; 11 bases align to TRBD2. Germline V gene lookup returns CDR1 SNHLY and CDR2 FYNNEI. This CDR3 region has 16 residues. V lost 5 bases to trimming and J lost 5 bases; unmatched junction nucleotides: 10. CDR3 in DNA: TGTGCCAGCAGTTACACTAGCGGGAGAAGTACTGAGACCCAGTACTTC. Its protein is CASSYTSGRSTETQYF.

The V and J genes are TRBV9 and TRBJ1-4, with D uncertain. V lost 3 bases, J lost 11 bases, and 11 bases lay in between. In germline, CDR1 is SGDLS, CDR2 YYNGEE. This CDR3 region has 12 residues. CDR3 protein: CASSGTGYKLFF. CDR3 bases: TGTGCCAGCAGCGGTACCGGGTATAAACTGTTTTTT.

The CDR3 region has the DNA TGTGCCAGTAAGGGGACTAGCGGGAGGGCGGGTGAGCAGTTCTTC. Translated, it gives CASKGTSGRAGEQFF. The J gene is TRBJ2-1, the V gene TRBV19; the match to TRBD2 covers 16 bases. Germline V gene data show CDR1 as LNHDA and CDR2 as SQIVND (reference sequence). Trimming cost V 7 bases and J 9 bases; bases outside gene matches: 6. This CDR3 is 15 amino acids long. The full variable domain, with the rest looked up from reference TRBV19 and TRBJ2-1, is DGGITQSPKYLFRKEGQNVTLSCEQNLNHDAMYWYRQDPGQGLRLIYYSQIVNDFQKGDIAEGYSVSREKKESFPLTVTSAQKNPTAFYLCASKGTSGRAGEQFFGPGTRLTVL.

V gene TRBV2 combines with J gene TRBJ2-7, with 7 bases that match TRBD1. This CDR3 is built from 12 residues. Germline loops: CDR1 SNHLY, CDR2 FYNNEI. J was trimmed by 4 bases and V by 6 bases; bases with no gene match: 3. CDR3 loop: CASRGGGYEQYF. The CDR3 DNA sequence: TGTGCCAGCAGAGGGGGCGGTTACGAGCAGTACTTC.

The CDR3 sequence is CASSFEASHEQFF. The CDR3 region has the DNA TGTGCCAGCAGCTTTGAGGCTAGCCATGAGCAGTTCTTC. This rearrangement joins TRBV11-3 to TRBJ2-1; tentative D call: TRBD2 (5 bases). CDR3 length equals 13 residues. CDR1 and CDR2 from the germline V gene are SGHNT and YENEEA. V was trimmed by 3 bases and J by 8 bases, leaving 11 bases between them.

J is TRBJ1-5 and V is TRBV19; the match to TRBD1 covers 8 bases. Germline CDR1 reads LNHDA; CDR2 reads SQIVND (reference sequence). Trimming cost V 9 bases and J 2 bases; bases outside gene matches: 15. The length of the CDR3 is 17 residues. The CDR3 sequence: CASKGQGGEGRNQPQHF. The CDR3 nucleotides are TGTGCCAGCAAAGGACAGGGCGGGGAGGGGCGCAATCAGCCCCAGCATTTT.